The 14 T cell receptor beta chains reported below all come from one sample, sequenced in a study of CD8 T cells in ankylosing spondylitis. Each CDR3 protein is one row after TCRdb ran MiXCR on the 5' RACE reads. The sample holds over 700,000 distinct CDR3 sequences; roughly 19% are singletons and the top ten take under 20%. Broader study findings: What appeared characteristic of ankylosing spondylitis blood was a TCR beta motif of eight highly homologous variants.

For these receptors, no antigen is known. Material: blood, either unsorted or a sorted T cell fraction (not recorded which). Receptors originate from a male donor with ankylosing spondylitis.

The V gene is TRBV7-6, the J gene TRBJ2-3; possibly TRBD1 or TRBD2 for D (5 bases each). Per germline, CDR1 SGHVS and CDR2 FNYEAQ. The CDR3 sequence is 15 residues long. V was clipped by 4 bases and J by 3 bases, with 14 bases between them. CDR3 bases: TGTGCCAGCAGCTGGGGCCCCTCGGGAACAGATACGCAGTATTTT. Protein sequence: CASSWGPSGTDTQYF.

The table lists this clonotype with a few counts. This chain connects TRBV3-1 to TRBJ2-1; D gene uncertain. This CDR3 is 17 amino acids long. Germline-derived CDR1 and CDR2 are LGHDT and YNNKEL (reference sequence). Trimming cost V 1 base and J 7 bases, with 20 bases left between them. This CDR3 reads CASSQVLPFNLGNEQFF. Here the CDR3 DNA reads TGTGCCAGCAGCCAAGTTCTCCCTTTCAATTTAGGGAATGAGCAGTTCTTC.

This clonotype was counted ten times or more. V and J are TRBV12-3 or TRBV12-4 and TRBJ2-5; 7 nucleotides line up with TRBD2. Trimming at V came to 1 base and at J to 7 bases, leaving 3 bases not matched to a gene. The CDR3 is made up of 13 amino acids. The CDR3 region has the DNA TGTGCCAGCAGTTTAGGCGGGGGAGTGACCCAGTACTTC. Translation gives CASSLGGGVTQYF.

As concerns this clonotype: This may be a read error: a much more frequent sequence differs by one nucleotide. This chain links TRBV29-1 with TRBJ2-1; 12 bases are a match to TRBD2. Germline trimming cut 0 bases from V and 7 bases from J; bases unmatched to any gene: 4. This CDR3 contains 15 residues. In germline, CDR1 is SQVTM, CDR2 ANQGSEA. The CDR3: CSVEDRTSGANEQFF. CDR3 in DNA: TGCAGCGTTGAAGACCGGACTAGCGGGGCAAATGAGCAGTTCTTC.

The V and J genes are TRBV9 and TRBJ1-2; D remains unclear. Trimming cost V 0 bases and J 1 base, with 10 bases left between them. Germline V CDR1 and CDR2: SGDLS, YYNGEE. This CDR3 has 15 amino acids. Here the CDR3 DNA reads TGTGCCAGCAGCGTAGGGCCTTCTTTTAACTATGGCTACACCTTC. This gives the protein CASSVGPSFNYGYTF.

The chain combines TRBV27 with TRBJ1-1; 8 nucleotides agree with TRBD1. The CDR3 has 15 residues. Germline V CDR1 and CDR2: MNHEY, SMNVEV (reference sequence). The J segment lost 1 base and the V segment lost 2 bases, leaving 3 bases of the junction unmatched. CDR3 protein: CASSLRTGRNTEAFF. The CDR3 DNA reads TGTGCCAGCAGTTTACGGACAGGGAGGAACACTGAAGCTTTCTTT.

This clonotype was seen many times. The gene calls are TRBV5-5 and TRBJ2-7; D is undetermined. V lost 6 bases and J lost 4, with 20 bases in between. The CDR3 extends over 15 amino acids. Germline-derived CDR1 and CDR2 are SGHKS and YYEKEE (reference sequence). The CDR3 protein is CASTQPELGEYEQYF. As DNA, the CDR3 is TGTGCCAGCACCCAGCCGGAGCTAGGAGAATACGAGCAGTACTTC.

This clonotype showed up just a few times. V gene TRBV29-1 combines with J gene TRBJ2-7; TRBD1 matches 7 bases. Germline assignment: CDR1 SQVTM and CDR2 ANQGSEA. The CDR3 contains 13 residues. J gave up 4 bases and V 4 bases, and 7 bases lay outside the gene matches. Here the CDR3 reads CSVADRQNYEQYF. The CDR3 DNA is TGCAGCGTTGCGGACAGGCAGAATTACGAGCAGTACTTC.

The V call is TRBV11-2, the J call TRBJ2-5; 14 nucleotides match TRBD2. This CDR3 has 18 amino acids. CDR1 is SGHAT and CDR2 is FQNNGV in the germline V gene. Trimming removed 2 bases from V and 5 bases from J; junction bases left unmatched: 10. The CDR3 spells CASSLQHRLAGGRETQYF. Here the CDR3 DNA reads TGTGCCAGCAGCTTACAACATAGACTAGCGGGGGGGCGGGAGACCCAGTACTTC.

The chain carries TRBV6-1 and TRBJ2-2; possibly TRBD1 for D (6 bases). The CDR3 is 14 amino acids. From germline, CDR1 is MNHNS and CDR2 SASEGT. The V and J ends lost 8 bases and 7 bases respectively, with 17 bases between them. The CDR3 loop is CASLRGTTHGELFF. The CDR3 DNA reads as TGTGCCAGCCTACGAGGGACAACACACGGGGAGCTGTTTTTT.

The DNA of the CDR3 is TGTGCCAGCAGTGGGCAGCCCTACAATGAGCAGTTCTTC. Encoded protein: CASSGQPYNEQFF. The chain is built from TRBV6-1 and TRBJ2-1; no definite D call. The germline V gene has CDR1 MNHNS and CDR2 SASEGT. V was cut by 4 bases and J by 2 bases, with 6 bases left in between. This CDR3 comprises 13 residues.

The chain couples TRBV24-1 to TRBJ2-1, with TRBD2 matching over 10 bases. The CDR3 loop spans 18 amino acids. V was pared by 3 bases and J by 5 bases, with 12 bases of the junction left unmatched. From germline, CDR1 is KGHDR and CDR2 SFDVKD. This chain's CDR3 is CATSDAPASGGFNNEQFF. CDR3 in DNA: TGTGCCACCAGTGATGCCCCGGCTAGCGGGGGTTTCAACAATGAGCAGTTCTTC.

The chain combines TRBV6-2 or TRBV6-3 with TRBJ2-3; D tentatively reads TRBD1 or TRBD2 (5 bases each). V gave up 4 bases and J gave up 2 bases, with 10 bases separating them. The CDR3 runs 14 residues. CDR1 MNHEY and CDR2 SVGEGT come from the germline V gene. The CDR3 region is CASSSGRDTDTQYF. The DNA for the CDR3 is TGTGCCAGCAGTTCGGGACGGGACACAGATACGCAGTATTTT.

A few counts support this clonotype. The rearrangement links TRBV28 to TRBJ1-5; D remains unclear. CDR1 and CDR2 from the germline V gene are MDHEN and SYDVKM. Deletions cut 2 bases from V and 1 base from J, with 6 bases between. This CDR3 has 14 amino acids. CDR3 region: CASSLMASNQPQHF. CDR3 in DNA: TGTGCCAGCAGTTTAATGGCGAGCAATCAGCCCCAGCATTTT.